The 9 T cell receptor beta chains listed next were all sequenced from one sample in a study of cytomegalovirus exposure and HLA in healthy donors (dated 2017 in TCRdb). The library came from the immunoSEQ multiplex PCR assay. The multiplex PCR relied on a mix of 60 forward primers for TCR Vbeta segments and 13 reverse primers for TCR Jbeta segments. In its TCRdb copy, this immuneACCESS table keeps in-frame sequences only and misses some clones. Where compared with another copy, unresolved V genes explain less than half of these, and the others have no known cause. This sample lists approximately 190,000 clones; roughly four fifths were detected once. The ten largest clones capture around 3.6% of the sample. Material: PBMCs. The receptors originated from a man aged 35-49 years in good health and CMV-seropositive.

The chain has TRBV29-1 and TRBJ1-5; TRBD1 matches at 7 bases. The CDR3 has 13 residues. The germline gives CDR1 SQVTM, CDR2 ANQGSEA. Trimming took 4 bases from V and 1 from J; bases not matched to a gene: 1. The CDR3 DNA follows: TGCAGCGTTGGGACAGGAAGCAATCAGCCCCAGCATTTT. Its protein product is CSVGTGSNQPQHF.

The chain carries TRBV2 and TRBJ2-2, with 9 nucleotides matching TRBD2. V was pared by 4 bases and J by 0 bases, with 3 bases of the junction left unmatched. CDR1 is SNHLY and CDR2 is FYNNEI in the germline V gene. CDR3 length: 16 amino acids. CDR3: CASSGGGRANTGELFF. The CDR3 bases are TGTGCCAGCAGTGGAGGCGGGAGGGCGAACACCGGGGAGCTGTTTTTT.

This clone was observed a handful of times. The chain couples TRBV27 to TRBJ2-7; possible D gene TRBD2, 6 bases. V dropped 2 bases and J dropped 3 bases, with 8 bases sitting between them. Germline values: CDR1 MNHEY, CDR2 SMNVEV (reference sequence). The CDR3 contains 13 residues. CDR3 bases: TGTGCCAGCAGTTTAGGAGGGAGCTACGAGCAGTACTTC. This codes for CASSLGGSYEQYF.

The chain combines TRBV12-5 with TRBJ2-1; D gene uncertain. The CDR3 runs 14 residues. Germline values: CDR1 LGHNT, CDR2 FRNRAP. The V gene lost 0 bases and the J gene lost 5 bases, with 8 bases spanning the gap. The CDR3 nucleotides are TGTGCTAGTGGTTTGGTACCAACAGACAATGAGCAGTTCTTC. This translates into CASGLVPTDNEQFF. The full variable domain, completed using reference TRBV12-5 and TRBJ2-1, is DARVTQTPRHKVTEMGQEVTMRCQPILGHNTVFWYRQTMMQGLELLAYFRNRAPLDDSGMPKDRFSAEMPDATLATLKIQPSEPRDSAVYFCASGLVPTDNEQFFGPGTRLTVL.

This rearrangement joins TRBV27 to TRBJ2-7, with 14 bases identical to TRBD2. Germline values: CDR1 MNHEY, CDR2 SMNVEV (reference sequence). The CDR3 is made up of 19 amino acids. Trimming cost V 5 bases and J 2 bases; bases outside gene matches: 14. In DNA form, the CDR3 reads TGTGCCAGCAGTCACGGACAGACGGGACTAGCGGGAGCCCCCTACGAGCAGTACTTC. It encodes CASSHGQTGLAGAPYEQYF.

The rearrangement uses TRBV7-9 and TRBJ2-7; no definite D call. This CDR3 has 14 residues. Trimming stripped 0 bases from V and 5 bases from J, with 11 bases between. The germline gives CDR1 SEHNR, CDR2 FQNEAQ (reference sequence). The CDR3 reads CASSLAGPVNEQYF. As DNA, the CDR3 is TGTGCCAGCAGCTTAGCTGGGCCAGTGAACGAGCAGTACTTC.

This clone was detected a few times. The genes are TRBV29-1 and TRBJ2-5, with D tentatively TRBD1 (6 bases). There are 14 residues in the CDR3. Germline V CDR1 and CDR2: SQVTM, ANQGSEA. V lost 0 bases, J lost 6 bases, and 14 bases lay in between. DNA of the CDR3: TGCAGCGTTGAAGAAGAAACAGGGCGGAAGACCCAGTACTTC. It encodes CSVEEETGRKTQYF.

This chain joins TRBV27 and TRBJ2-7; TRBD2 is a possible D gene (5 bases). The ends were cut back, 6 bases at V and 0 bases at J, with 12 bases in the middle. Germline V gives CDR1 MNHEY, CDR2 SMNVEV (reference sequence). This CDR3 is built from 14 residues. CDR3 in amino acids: CASSRGADSYEQYF. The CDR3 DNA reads TGTGCCAGCAGCCGCGGAGCGGACTCCTACGAGCAGTACTTC.

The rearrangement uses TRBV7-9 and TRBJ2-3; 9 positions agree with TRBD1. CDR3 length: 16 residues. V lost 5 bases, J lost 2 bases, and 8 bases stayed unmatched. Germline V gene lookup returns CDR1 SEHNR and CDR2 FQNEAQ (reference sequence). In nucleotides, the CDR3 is TGTGCCAGCAGCCCGGGGACAGGGTATTTCACAGATACGCAGTATTTT. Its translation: CASSPGTGYFTDTQYF.